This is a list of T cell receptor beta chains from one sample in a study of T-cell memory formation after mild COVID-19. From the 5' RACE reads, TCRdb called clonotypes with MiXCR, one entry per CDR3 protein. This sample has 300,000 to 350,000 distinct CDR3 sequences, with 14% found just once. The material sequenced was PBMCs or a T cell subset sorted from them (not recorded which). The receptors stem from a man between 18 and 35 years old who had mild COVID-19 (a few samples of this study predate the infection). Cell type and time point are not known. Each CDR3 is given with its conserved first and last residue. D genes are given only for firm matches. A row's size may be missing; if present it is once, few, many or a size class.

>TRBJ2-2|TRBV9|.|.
TGTGCCAGCAGCCCCCTTAGGGGGGCGGGCACCGGGGAGCTGTTTTTT
CASSPLRGAGTGELFF
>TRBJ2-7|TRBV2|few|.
TGTGCCAGCAGTCCCCGCGGTGGCGGAAACTCCTACGAGCAGTACTTC
CASSPRGGGNSYEQYF
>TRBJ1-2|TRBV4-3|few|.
TGCGCCAGCAGCCAAGATGGAACCAGGGGCTACACCTTC
CASSQDGTRGYTF
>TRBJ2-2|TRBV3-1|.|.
TGTGCCAGCAGCCAAGACGGGGTGAGGGTACCAACCGGGGAGCTGTTTTTT
CASSQDGVRVPTGELFF
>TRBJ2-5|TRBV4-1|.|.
TGCGCCAGCAGCCAAGAATTGAGGGAGACCCAGTACTTC
CASSQELRETQYF
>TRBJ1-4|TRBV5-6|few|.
TGTGCCAGCAGCTTGGATCGGGCAGACCCTGCAACTAATGAAAAACTGTTTTTT
CASSLDRADPATNEKLFF
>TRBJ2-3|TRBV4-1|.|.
TGCGCCAGCAGCATCCGGGACCCCACAGATACGCAGTATTTT
CASSIRDPTDTQYF
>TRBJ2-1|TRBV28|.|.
TGTGCCAGCGCCGGACATCCCAATGAGCAGTTCTTC
CASAGHPNEQFF
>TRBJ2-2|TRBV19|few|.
TGTGCCAGTTCCGGGCCCCGGGGGACCGGGGAGCTGTTTTTT
CASSGPRGTGELFF
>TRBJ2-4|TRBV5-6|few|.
TGTGCCAGCAGCTTGACACAGACGATAAAAAACATTCAGTACTTC
CASSLTQTIKNIQYF
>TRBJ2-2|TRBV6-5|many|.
TGTGCCAGCAGTCCTGGGTCCGGGAGACGGAACACCGGGGAGCTGTTTTTT
CASSPGSGRRNTGELFF
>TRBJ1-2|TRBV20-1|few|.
TGCAGTGCCCGGGACTTTTCTAACTATGGCTACACCTTC
CSARDFSNYGYTF
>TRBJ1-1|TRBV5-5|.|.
TGTGCCAGCAGCCCCTTGAGTGGGTTTCCTGAAGCTTTCTTT
CASSPLSGFPEAFF
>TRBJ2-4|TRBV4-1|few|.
TGCGCCAGCAGCCCGAGGGCCGGGGCAGGCGACATTCAGTACTTC
CASSPRAGAGDIQYF
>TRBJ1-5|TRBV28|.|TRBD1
TGTGCCAGCAGTTCGAGAGTCCGGGACAGGGAGCGAACCCAGCATTTT
CASSSRVRDRERTQHF
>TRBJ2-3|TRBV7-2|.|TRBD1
TGTGCCAGCAGCCTCCCCGCTCAGGGGGCCACAGATACGCAGTATTTT
CASSLPAQGATDTQYF
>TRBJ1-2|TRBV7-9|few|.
TGTGCCAGCAGCTCCGACGCCGCAGCGCCGTTTAAGAGCTACACCTTC
CASSSDAAAPFKSYTF
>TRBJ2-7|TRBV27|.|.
TGTGCCAGCAGTCCTATGAAGACTAGCTCCTACGAGCAGTACTTC
CASSPMKTSSYEQYF
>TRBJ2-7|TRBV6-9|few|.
TGTGCCAGCAGTTATACCCCCGTGGGGAGTCCCTACGAGCAGTACTTC
CASSYTPVGSPYEQYF
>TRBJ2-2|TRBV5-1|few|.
TGCGCCAGCAGCTTGGTAGGACGCTCTAAGGACGCCGGGGAGCTGTTTTTT
CASSLVGRSKDAGELFF
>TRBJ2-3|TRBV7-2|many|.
TGTGCCAGCAGTCTGGACGGGACCCTTGATACGCAGTATTTT
CASSLDGTLDTQYF
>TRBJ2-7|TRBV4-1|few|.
TGCGCCAGCAGCCAAGAGATGACGGTGTTTGAGCAGTACTTC
CASSQEMTVFEQYF
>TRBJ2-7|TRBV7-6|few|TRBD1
TGTGCCAGCAGCTTAGCCCCGGGACAGGGGGCCCGAGGGAACTACGAGCAGTACTTC
CASSLAPGQGARGNYEQYF
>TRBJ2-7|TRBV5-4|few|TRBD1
TGTGCCAGCAGCTTGGGAGTGGGGACAGGGGCCTACGAGCAGTACTTC
CASSLGVGTGAYEQYF
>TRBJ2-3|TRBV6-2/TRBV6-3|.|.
TGTGCCAGCAGTAACCCCTCTGCGGGGAGCACAGATACGCAGTATTTT
CASSNPSAGSTDTQYF
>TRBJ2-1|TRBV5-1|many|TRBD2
TGCGCCAGCAGCCCCGGGAGGGGCAATGAGCAGTTCTTC
CASSPGRGNEQFF
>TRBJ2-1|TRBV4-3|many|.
TGCGCCAGCAATAGTCGGGGAAATGAGCAGTTCTTC
CASNSRGNEQFF
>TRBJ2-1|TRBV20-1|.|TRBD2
TGCAGTGCTAGGATTCCGGGTAGCGGGTTCTCCTACAATGAGCAGTTCTTC
CSARIPGSGFSYNEQFF
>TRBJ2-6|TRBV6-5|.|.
TGTGCCAGCAGTTACCAAATGTCTGGGGCCAACGTCCTGACTTTC
CASSYQMSGANVLTF
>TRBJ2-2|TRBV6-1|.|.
TGTGCCAGCACTCTGGTCGGGGAGCTGTTTTTT
CASTLVGELFF
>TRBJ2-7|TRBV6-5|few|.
TGTGCCAGCAGTTACGCGCGAGGAGGGAACGAGCAGTACTTC
CASSYARGGNEQYF
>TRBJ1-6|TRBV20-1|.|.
TGCAGTGCTAAACCCGAGACCCTATCACCCCTCCACTTT
CSAKPETLSPLHF
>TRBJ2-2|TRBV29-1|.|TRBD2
TGCAGCGTTGAAATAGCGGGGGCGAACACCGGGGAGCTGTTTTTT
CSVEIAGANTGELFF
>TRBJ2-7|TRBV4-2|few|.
TGTGCCAGCAGCCAAGTGGCCAGCTACTACGAGCAGTACTTC
CASSQVASYYEQYF
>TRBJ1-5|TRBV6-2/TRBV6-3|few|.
TGTGCCAGCAGAAAGGGGCAGAGGGGTCAGCCCCAGCATTTT
CASRKGQRGQPQHF